The 23 T cell receptor beta chains below were found in one sample sequenced in a study of blood T cell repertoires in COVID-19. The table came from immunoSEQ multiplex PCR; TCRdb's copy has only in-frame clones and leaves some out. Among around 200,000 clones listed, about nine tenths were seen once. Sequencing input: peripheral blood. The source is a man aged 50 to 59 with acute or convalescent COVID-19.

This clone was observed a handful of times. The chain recombines TRBV4-1 with TRBJ1-2; D gene uncertain. The CDR3 is 15 residues long. The V gene's germline CDR1 is MGHRA and CDR2 YSYEKL. V gave up 0 bases and J gave up 4 bases, with 12 bases separating them. In DNA form, the CDR3 reads TGCGCCAGCAGCCAAGATGGTGGCAGTATCTATGGCTACACCTTC. The encoded protein is CASSQDGGSIYGYTF.

This chain joins TRBV2 and TRBJ2-1; 7 bases are shared with TRBD1. The germline V gene has CDR1 SNHLY and CDR2 FYNNEI. The CDR3 has 15 residues. With 2 bases clipped from V and 5 bases from J, the junction kept 6 bases outside the gene matches. This CDR3 reads CASSEMTGLNNEQFF. The DNA of the CDR3 is TGTGCCAGCAGTGAAATGACAGGGCTAAACAATGAGCAGTTCTTC.

The V gene is TRBV9, the J gene TRBJ2-2; 11 bases match TRBD1. The CDR3 is 16 residues long. Germline CDR1 is SGDLS and CDR2 is YYNGEE. Unmatched junction bases numbered 4, after V lost 1 base and J lost 5 bases. CDR3 in amino acids: CASSVFGQGATGELFF. The CDR3 DNA is TGTGCCAGCAGCGTATTCGGACAGGGGGCAACCGGGGAGCTGTTTTTT. The variable domain in full, with the rest retrieved from reference TRBV9 and TRBJ2-2, is DSGVTQTPKHLITATGQRVTLRCSPRSGDLSVYWYQQSLDQGLQFLIQYYNGEERAKGNILERFSAQQFPDLHSELNLSSLELGDSALYFCASSVFGQGATGELFFGEGSRLTVL.

The rearrangement joins TRBV6-5 to TRBJ2-6, with TRBD1 matching over 7 bases. Germline loops: CDR1 MNHEY, CDR2 SVGAGI. The trim removed 9 bases at V and 2 bases at J, leaving 7 bases unmatched. This CDR3 is built from 15 residues. In nucleotides, the CDR3 is TGTGCCAGTTACAACAGGGGCGCTGGGGCCAACGTCCTGACTTTC. This encodes CASYNRGAGANVLTF.

The chain is built from TRBV6-2 or TRBV6-3 and TRBJ2-7, with 8 bases identical to TRBD1. This CDR3 has 13 amino acids. The germline V gene encodes CDR1 MNHEY and CDR2 SVGEGT. Trimming removed 2 bases from V and 5 bases from J; junction bases left unmatched: 2. This CDR3 reads CASSYRDRNEQYF. For the CDR3, the DNA is TGTGCCAGCAGTTACCGGGACAGGAACGAGCAGTACTTC.

This clone was detected a few times. V is TRBV27 and J is TRBJ1-2, with 7 bases lining up with TRBD1. The CDR3 is made up of 14 amino acids. Germline lookup yields CDR1 MNHEY and CDR2 SMNVEV (reference sequence). The V gene end was trimmed by 6 bases and the J gene end by 6 bases; junction bases not matched to a gene: 10. Written as DNA, the CDR3 is TGTGCCAGCAGCCCAGGGGGGACAATCAATGGCTACACCTTC. Translated: CASSPGGTINGYTF.

Only one count was recorded for this clone. The chain has TRBV7-9 and TRBJ2-4; D call uncertain. In germline, CDR1 is SEHNR, CDR2 FQNEAQ (reference sequence). The CDR3 runs to 13 residues. Between the trimmed V and J ends, which lost 5 bases and 9 bases, there was a span of 14 bases. CDR3 residues: CASSPITYGIQYF. Written as DNA, the CDR3 is TGTGCCAGCAGCCCAATTACTTATGGCATTCAGTACTTC. Full variable domain (outside the CDR3, taken from reference TRBV7-9 and TRBJ2-4): DTGVSQNPRHKITKRGQNVTFRCDPISEHNRLYWYRQTLGQGPEFLTYFQNEAQLEKSRLLSDRFSAERPKGSFSTLEIQRTEQGDSAMYLCASSPITYGIQYFGAGTRLSVL.

The chain is built from TRBV19 and TRBJ1-2; 11 bases are shared with TRBD1. The germline gives CDR1 LNHDA, CDR2 SQIVND (reference sequence). Germline trimming cut 10 bases from V and 4 bases from J; bases unmatched to any gene: 17. This CDR3 has 17 residues. This CDR3 is CATLNSGTGGKVYGYTF. The DNA for the CDR3 is TGTGCCACCCTGAACTCCGGGACAGGGGGGAAAGTCTATGGCTACACCTTC.

This rearrangement joins TRBV5-1 to TRBJ1-6; D ambiguous. The CDR3 runs 15 residues. V was shortened by 0 bases and J by 7 bases, with 11 bases between the two germline ends. Germline-derived CDR1 and CDR2 are SGHRS and YFSETQ. The CDR3 here is CASSLGSVANSPLHF. The CDR3 nucleotides are TGCGCCAGCAGCTTGGGGTCAGTGGCCAATTCACCCCTCCACTTT.

This sequence joins TRBV11-3 and TRBJ2-3; D unclear. Germline CDR1 SGHNT, CDR2 YENEEA. The CDR3 sequence is 16 residues long. V lost 4 bases and J 0 bases, leaving 14 bases between the germline ends. The CDR3 bases are TGTGCCAGCAGCTACCGAGTCGGTGGTAGCACAGATACGCAGTATTTT. Its protein is CASSYRVGGSTDTQYF.

The CDR3, as DNA: TGTGCCAGCAGTGATCGGGGGGGAGGTGGCACCGGGGAGCTGTTTTTT. Its protein product is CASSDRGGGGTGELFF. This chain joins TRBV5-4 and TRBJ2-2; TRBD2 agrees at 8 bases. CDR3 size: 16 residues. Losses at the gene ends were 5 bases for V and 4 bases for J; bases not matched to a gene: 10. Germline V gives CDR1 SGHNT, CDR2 YYREEE (reference sequence). The variable domain in full, completed from reference TRBV5-4 and TRBJ2-2, reads ETGVTQSPTHLIKTRGQQVTLRCSSQSGHNTVSWYQQALGQGPQFIFQYYREEENGRGNFPPRFSGLQFPNYSSELNVNALELDDSALYLCASSDRGGGGTGELFFGEGSRLTVL.

The chain is built from TRBV5-1 and TRBJ1-1; unclear D gene. Germline CDR1 reads SGHRS; CDR2 reads YFSETQ. Deletions cut 4 bases from V and 5 bases from J, with 9 bases between. This CDR3 contains 12 residues. As DNA, the CDR3 is TGCGCCAGCAGCCCCCGCGGAACTGAAGCTTTCTTT. This sequence encodes CASSPRGTEAFF. Supplemented by reference TRBV5-1 and TRBJ1-1, the full variable domain reads KAGVTQTPRYLIKTRGQQVTLSCSPISGHRSVSWYQQTPGQGLQFLFEYFSETQRNKGNFPGRFSGRQFSNSRSEMNVSTLELGDSALYLCASSPRGTEAFFGQGTRLTVV.

This clone appeared once. This sequence joins TRBV12-3 or TRBV12-4 and TRBJ1-6; D is undetermined. V gave up 7 bases and J gave up 5 bases, with 9 bases separating them. The length of the CDR3 is 13 residues. CDR3 sequence: CASNRRDNSPLHF. The CDR3 bases are TGTGCCAGCAACCGGCGGGATAATTCACCCCTCCACTTT.

This clone has a handful of counts. The rearrangement uses TRBV27 and TRBJ1-1, with a weak D call TRBD1 (5 bases). V gave up 4 bases and J gave up 4 bases, with 16 bases separating them. The CDR3 covers 15 residues. Germline CDR1 MNHEY, CDR2 SMNVEV (reference sequence). CDR3 sequence: CASSSLGGEATEAFF. The CDR3 DNA reads as TGTGCCAGCAGTTCCCTTGGGGGGGAGGCCACTGAAGCTTTCTTT.

The CDR3 reads CASRGQGVYEQYF. The CDR3 nucleotides are TGTGCCAGCAGGGGACAGGGGGTCTACGAGCAGTACTTC. J is TRBJ2-7 and V is TRBV5-6; 11 nucleotides line up with TRBD1. Looked up from germline, CDR1 is SGHDT and CDR2 is YYEEEE. V was pared by 5 bases and J by 3 bases, with 1 base of the junction left unmatched. The CDR3 length is 13 residues.

The rearrangement uses TRBV5-1 and TRBJ1-4; perhaps TRBD1 as D (6 bases). This CDR3 is 15 amino acids long. In germline, CDR1 is SGHRS, CDR2 YFSETQ. Trimming took 5 bases from V and 5 from J, leaving 16 bases between them. The CDR3 coding sequence is TGCGCCAGCAGTCCCGGGGGGCAGAGGAATGAAAAACTGTTTTTT. It yields the protein CASSPGGQRNEKLFF.

This chain uses TRBV5-5 with TRBJ1-5; the match to TRBD1 covers 11 bases. This CDR3 comprises 16 residues. CDR1 SGHKS and CDR2 YYEKEE come from the germline V gene (reference sequence). Trimming cost V 0 bases and J 5 bases; bases outside gene matches: 4. The CDR3 is CASSLGGTGGYQPQHF. The DNA for the CDR3 is TGTGCCAGCAGCTTGGGCGGGACAGGGGGGTATCAGCCCCAGCATTTT.

This clone was seen just once. V and J are TRBV7-9 and TRBJ1-5; D call uncertain. This CDR3 has 14 residues. V lost 7 bases and J 3 bases, leaving 13 bases between the germline ends. The V gene's germline CDR1 is SEHNR and CDR2 FQNEAQ (reference sequence). This CDR3 reads CASTQIGDNQPQHF. The CDR3 region has the DNA TGTGCCAGCACCCAGATCGGGGACAATCAGCCCCAGCATTTT.

As to this clone: The same CDR3 also results from other DNA sequences found in this sample. The rearrangement links TRBV12-3 or TRBV12-4 to TRBJ2-7; D not resolved. Trimming took off 5 bases at V and 0 bases at J, with 5 bases between the two ends. The length of the CDR3 is 12 residues. The CDR3 DNA reads TGTGCCAGCAGTCCTAGCTCCTACGAGCAGTACTTC. Translation: CASSPSSYEQYF.

The J gene is TRBJ1-1, the V gene TRBV4-1; D possibly corresponds to TRBD1 (6 bases). The ends were cut back, 5 bases at V and 3 bases at J, with 16 bases in the middle. Germline V gene sequence: CDR1 MGHRA, CDR2 YSYEKL. This CDR3 is 15 amino acids long. The CDR3 coding sequence is TGCGCCAGCAGCTCGCCCCGCCAGGGGTACACTGAAGCTTTCTTT. Translation: CASSSPRQGYTEAFF.

This chain connects TRBV25-1 to TRBJ1-4; TRBD1 matches at 10 bases. The CDR3 is made up of 16 amino acids. The germline V gene encodes CDR1 MGHDK and CDR2 SYGVNS. The V and J ends lost 5 bases and 4 bases, in that order; junction bases with no gene match: 7. The CDR3, as DNA: TGTGCCAGCAGTACCCAATGGACAGGGGGTAATGAAAAACTGTTTTTT. It translates to CASSTQWTGGNEKLFF.

The chain combines TRBV18 with TRBJ1-1, with 9 bases that match TRBD1. The CDR3 extends over 14 amino acids. Germline CDR1 KGHSH, CDR2 LQKENI. J lost 4 bases, V lost 2 bases, and 2 bases had no gene match. The CDR3 region is CASSPTGGGTEAFF. The CDR3 DNA reads TGTGCCAGCTCACCAACAGGGGGCGGCACTGAAGCTTTCTTT.

The chain carries TRBV2 and TRBJ1-1; D may be TRBD1 (5 bases). There are 16 residues in the CDR3. Germline V gene sequence: CDR1 SNHLY, CDR2 FYNNEI. V shed 6 bases and J shed 5 bases, with 22 bases lying between them. CDR3 in DNA: TGTGCCAGCAGGGCCGCCCCGGGGGGGGTTCGTACTGAAGCTTTCTTT. It translates to CASRAAPGGVRTEAFF.